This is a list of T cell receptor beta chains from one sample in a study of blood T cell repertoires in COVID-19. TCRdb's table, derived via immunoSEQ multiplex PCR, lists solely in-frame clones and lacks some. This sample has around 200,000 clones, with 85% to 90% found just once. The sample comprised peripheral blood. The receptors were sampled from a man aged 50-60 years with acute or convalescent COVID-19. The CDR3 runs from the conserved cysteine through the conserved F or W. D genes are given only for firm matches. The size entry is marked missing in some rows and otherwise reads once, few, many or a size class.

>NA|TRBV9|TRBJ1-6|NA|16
TGTGCCAGCAGCGGGCAGGGAAGCTCCTATAATTCACCCCTCCACTTT
CASSGQGSSYNSPLHF
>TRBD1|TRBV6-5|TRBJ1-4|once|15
TGTGCCAGCAGTTATGACAGGGGGCTGAGTGAAAAACTGTTTTTT
CASSYDRGLSEKLFF
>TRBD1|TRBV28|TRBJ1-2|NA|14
TGTGCCAGCAGTTTATGGGGGGACAGGGAAGGCTACACCTTC
CASSLWGDREGYTF
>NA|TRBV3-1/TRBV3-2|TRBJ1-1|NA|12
TGTGCCAGCAGCCAAGGGGGCGGTGAAGCTTTCTTT
CASSQGGGEAFF
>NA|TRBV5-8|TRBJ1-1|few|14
TGTGCCAGCAGCTTGGACAGGGCCCTCACTGAAGCTTTCTTT
CASSLDRALTEAFF
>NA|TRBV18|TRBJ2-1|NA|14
TGTGCCAGCTCACCACTACAGGACTACAATGAGCAGTTCTTC
CASSPLQDYNEQFF
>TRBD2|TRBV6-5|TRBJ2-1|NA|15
TGTGCCAGCAAGGTCCCGGCAGCGGGGGACAATGAGCAGTTCTTC
CASKVPAAGDNEQFF
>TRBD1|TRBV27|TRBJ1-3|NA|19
TGTGCCAGCAGTTGGCGGGACAGGCTATTTTCTAGCTCTGGAAACACCATATATTTT
CASSWRDRLFSSSGNTIYF
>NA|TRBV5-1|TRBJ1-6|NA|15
TGCGCCAGCAGCCCGTCCCCCCGACAGAATTCACCCCTCCACTTT
CASSPSPRQNSPLHF
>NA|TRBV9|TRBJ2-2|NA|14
TGTGCCAGCAGCGTAGGAGTTTCCACCGGGGAGCTGTTTTTT
CASSVGVSTGELFF
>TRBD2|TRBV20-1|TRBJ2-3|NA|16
TGCAGTGCTAGTGGACTAGCGGGGGGGGGCACAGATACGCAGTATTTT
CSASGLAGGGTDTQYF
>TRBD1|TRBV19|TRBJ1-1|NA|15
TGTGCCAGTAGTATTCTGCCGGGACAGGGAACTGAAGCTTTCTTT
CASSILPGQGTEAFF
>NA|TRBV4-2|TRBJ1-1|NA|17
TGTGCCAGCAGCCAAGATAGCGGACACCTTTTGAACACTGAAGCTTTCTTT
CASSQDSGHLLNTEAFF
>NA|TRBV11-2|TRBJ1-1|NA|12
TGTGCCAGCAGCGTTGGGACATCGGGAGCTTTCTTT
CASSVGTSGAFF
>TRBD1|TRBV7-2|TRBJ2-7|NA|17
TGTGCCAGCAGCCACGAGGGGGCAGACGCTACCCTACGAGAGCAGTACTTC
CASSHEGADATLREQYF
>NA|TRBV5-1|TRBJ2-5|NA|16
TGCGCCAGCAGCTTCCTCCGGGACAGCGGGAGAGAGACCCAGTACTTC
CASSFLRDSGRETQYF
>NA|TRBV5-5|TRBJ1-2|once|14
TGTGCCAGCAGCTTGCAGGAAATCTACTATGGCTACACCTTC
CASSLQEIYYGYTF
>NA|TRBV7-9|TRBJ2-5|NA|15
TGTGCCAGCAGCTTAATGGCGGGTACATTAGAGACCCAGTACTTC
CASSLMAGTLETQYF
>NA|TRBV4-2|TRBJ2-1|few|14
TGTGCCACCACCGAATCGAGCTCCTACAATGAGCAGTTCTTC
CATTESSSYNEQFF
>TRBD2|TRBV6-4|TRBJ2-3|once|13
TGTGCCAGCAGCGAAGCATCGGGGGGGGCGCAGTATTTT
CASSEASGGAQYF
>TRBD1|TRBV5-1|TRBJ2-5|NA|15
TGCGCCAGCAGCCTAGGACAGGGAGGATCGGAGACCCAGTACTTC
CASSLGQGGSETQYF
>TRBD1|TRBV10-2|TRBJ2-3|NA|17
TGCGCCAGCAGGGGACAGGGTGGGGTGCTGAGCACAGATACGCAGTATTTT
CASRGQGGVLSTDTQYF
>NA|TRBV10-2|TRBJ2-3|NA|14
TGCGCCAGCCGGGGAAGTCCACGTTCAGATACGCAGTATTTT
CASRGSPRSDTQYF
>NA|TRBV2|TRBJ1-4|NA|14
TGTGCCAGCAGTGAAGAGAGGACAGATGAAAAACTGTTTTTT
CASSEERTDEKLFF
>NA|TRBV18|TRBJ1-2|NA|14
TGTGCCAGCTCGCGGGGGGGGGTCGACTATGGCTACACCTTC
CASSRGGVDYGYTF
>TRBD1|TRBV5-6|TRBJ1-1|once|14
TGTGCCAGCAGGAGGGGACAGTTGAACACTGAAGCTTTCTTT
CASRRGQLNTEAFF